Listed below are T cell receptor beta chains from one sample, sequenced in a study of blood T cell repertoires in COVID-19. Method: immunoSEQ multiplex PCR; TCRdb's copy keeps in-frame clones and lacks some. The sample has fewer than 150,000 clones, over 65% seen once. Specimen: peripheral blood. The receptors originated from a human donor with acute or convalescent COVID-19. The donor label of this sample is uncertain. CDR3s include the opening cysteine and the closing phenylalanine or tryptophan. D genes are given only for firm matches. A row's size may be missing; if present it is once, few, many or a size class.

TGTGCCAGCAGCCAAAAGGTAGGGGTGCTGACAGACAGCTCTGGGGCCAACGTCCTGACTTTC,CASSQKVGVLTDSSGANVLTF,TRBJ2-6,-,-,TRBV4-2
TGTGCCAGCAGTGGAATCGGGTTTCAAGAGACCCAGTACTTC,CASSGIGFQETQYF,TRBJ2-5,-,-,TRBV2
TGTGCCAGCAGCGTAGGGGCGGGGATTCAAGAGACCCAGTACTTC,CASSVGAGIQETQYF,TRBJ2-5,-,-,TRBV9
TGCGCCAGCAGCAGCACAGGGAGCGGCTACACCTTC,CASSSTGSGYTF,TRBJ1-2,-,-,TRBV5-1
TGTGCCAGCAGCATCCGCGCAACAGAGACCCAGTACTTC,CASSIRATETQYF,TRBJ2-5,-,-,TRBV12-3/TRBV12-4
TGCGCCAGCAGCTTGGTTTCATCCTATGGCTACACCTTC,CASSLVSSYGYTF,TRBJ1-2,-,few,TRBV5-1
TGTGCCAGCTCACCGGAGATCCAAGAGACCCAGTACTTC,CASSPEIQETQYF,TRBJ2-5,-,-,TRBV18
TGTGCCAGTAGCGGACAGTTGGTTACTGAAGCTTTCTTT,CASSGQLVTEAFF,TRBJ1-1,-,few,TRBV19
TGTGCCAGCTCACTTCAGGCGGGTGAAAAACTGTTTTTT,CASSLQAGEKLFF,TRBJ1-4,-,few,TRBV18
TGTGCCAGCAGCCGCGGACAGGGGCCCTCCTACGAGCAGTACTTC,CASSRGQGPSYEQYF,TRBJ2-7,TRBD1,-,TRBV14
TGTGCCAGCTCACGCGACAGGGGGCGGGAGACCCAGTACTTC,CASSRDRGRETQYF,TRBJ2-5,TRBD1,-,TRBV18
TGTGCCAGCAGTTACATAGACAATAATTCACCCCTCCACTTT,CASSYIDNNSPLHF,TRBJ1-6,-,-,TRBV6-6
TGCGCCAGCAGCCAGAATGTAGCGGGGGGAAACACCGGGGAGCTGTTTTTT,CASSQNVAGGNTGELFF,TRBJ2-2,TRBD2,-,TRBV5-1
TGTGCCAGTAGTATGCGGACTAGCGGGGGTTGGTGGGAGACCCAGTACTTC,CASSMRTSGGWWETQYF,TRBJ2-5,TRBD2,-,TRBV19
TGTGCCAGCAGTTACCGGGGGACTGGAAACACCATATATTTT,CASSYRGTGNTIYF,TRBJ1-3,-,few,TRBV6-2/TRBV6-3
TGTGCCAGCAGCCAAGCGCGGCGAGCTAATGAAAAACTGTTTTTT,CASSQARRANEKLFF,TRBJ1-4,-,-,TRBV3-1/TRBV3-2
TGTGCCAGCAGCCCAGGTGCGGGGGCGAGCAATCAGCCCCAGCATTTT,CASSPGAGASNQPQHF,TRBJ1-5,-,few,TRBV9
TGTGCCAGGTCAGGTACTGGAAACACCATATATTTT,CARSGTGNTIYF,TRBJ1-3,-,-,TRBV6-5
TGTGCCAGCAGCTTCGGTCTGTACACTGAAGCTTTCTTT,CASSFGLYTEAFF,TRBJ1-1,-,many,TRBV7-9
TGTGCCAGCAGCTTAGGACAGTTGAACACCGGGGAGCTGTTTTTT,CASSLGQLNTGELFF,TRBJ2-2,-,-,TRBV7-9
TGCGCCAGCAGGTCTGGGACAGGTTGGGGGAACACTGAAGCTTTCTTT,CASRSGTGWGNTEAFF,TRBJ1-1,TRBD1,-,TRBV4-1
TGTGCCAGCCCTGGGGACAGGGGACTGGGGGGCTACACCTTC,CASPGDRGLGGYTF,TRBJ1-2,TRBD1,few,TRBV2
TGCGCCAGCAGCGCCCAGACAAGAGGAAACACCATATATTTT,CASSAQTRGNTIYF,TRBJ1-3,-,-,TRBV4-1
TGTGCCAGCAGTTTCCGAGGATGGGAGACCCAGTACTTC,CASSFRGWETQYF,TRBJ2-5,-,-,TRBV28
TGTGCCAGCACAGGGTTACGTAATTCACCCCTCCACTTT,CASTGLRNSPLHF,TRBJ1-6,-,once,TRBV2
TGTGCCAGCAGCCAAGAGAGGACAGGGGATGAAAAACTGTTTTTT,CASSQERTGDEKLFF,TRBJ1-4,TRBD1,-,TRBV4-2
TGTGCCAGCTCACCACCGTTAGCAAATTCACCCCTCCACTTT,CASSPPLANSPLHF,TRBJ1-6,-,-,TRBV18
TGTGCCAGCAGTTTACGGGGGGTTAAGGGAAGTTCACCCCTCCACTTT,CASSLRGVKGSSPLHF,TRBJ1-6,-,-,TRBV6-5
TGCGCCAGCAGCTTAAGGACAGGGAATGAAAAACTGTTTTTT,CASSLRTGNEKLFF,TRBJ1-4,TRBD1,-,TRBV5-1
TGCGCCAGCAGCTCGCGGGGGGGCACAGATACGCAGTATTTT,CASSSRGGTDTQYF,TRBJ2-3,TRBD2,few,TRBV5-1
TGTGCCAGCAGTATGGGGGGATATGAAAAACTGTTTTTT,CASSMGGYEKLFF,TRBJ1-4,-,-,TRBV6-6
TGTGCCAGCAGCTCCCGGGACAGGGGCACGACTAATGAAAAACTGTTTTTT,CASSSRDRGTTNEKLFF,TRBJ1-4,TRBD1,-,TRBV28
TGCAGTGCTGCGGCTAGGAATGAGCAGTTCTTC,CSAAARNEQFF,TRBJ2-1,-,few,TRBV20-1
TGTGCCAGCAGCCAAGCCCGGGTAGGCCAGCCCCAGCATTTT,CASSQARVGQPQHF,TRBJ1-5,-,-,TRBV4-2
TGTGCCAGCAGCGTAGAGGGACAGAGCACAGATACGCAGTATTTT,CASSVEGQSTDTQYF,TRBJ2-3,TRBD1,-,TRBV9
TGTGCCAGCAGTTTTCCGGGGGGGACGTTCAATCAGCCCCAGCATTTT,CASSFPGGTFNQPQHF,TRBJ1-5,-,-,TRBV28
TGTGCCAGCAGTCCGGACACGAACTATGGCTACACCTTC,CASSPDTNYGYTF,TRBJ1-2,-,-,TRBV7-8
TGTGCCAGTACCCTGACAGGGGCCGGTTATGGCTACACCTTC,CASTLTGAGYGYTF,TRBJ1-2,TRBD1,-,TRBV19
TGTGCCTCGGGAGGTAACACCCGCACAGATACGCAGTATTTT,CASGGNTRTDTQYF,TRBJ2-3,TRBD2,-,TRBV30
TGTGCCAGCAGTTACGGGCAGCCGGGGGGTAATGAAAAACTGTTTTTT,CASSYGQPGGNEKLFF,TRBJ1-4,-,-,TRBV6-6
TGTGCCAGCAGGCACAGGGATAACTATGGCTACACCTTC,CASRHRDNYGYTF,TRBJ1-2,-,few,TRBV7-9
TGTGCCAGCAGCAGCCGGGGGATTCTTTACACTGAAGCTTTCTTT,CASSSRGILYTEAFF,TRBJ1-1,-,-,TRBV27
TGTGCCAGCAGCACCGACCCCAGGCCCGGCCTCGAGCAGTACTTC,CASSTDPRPGLEQYF,TRBJ2-7,-,-,TRBV2